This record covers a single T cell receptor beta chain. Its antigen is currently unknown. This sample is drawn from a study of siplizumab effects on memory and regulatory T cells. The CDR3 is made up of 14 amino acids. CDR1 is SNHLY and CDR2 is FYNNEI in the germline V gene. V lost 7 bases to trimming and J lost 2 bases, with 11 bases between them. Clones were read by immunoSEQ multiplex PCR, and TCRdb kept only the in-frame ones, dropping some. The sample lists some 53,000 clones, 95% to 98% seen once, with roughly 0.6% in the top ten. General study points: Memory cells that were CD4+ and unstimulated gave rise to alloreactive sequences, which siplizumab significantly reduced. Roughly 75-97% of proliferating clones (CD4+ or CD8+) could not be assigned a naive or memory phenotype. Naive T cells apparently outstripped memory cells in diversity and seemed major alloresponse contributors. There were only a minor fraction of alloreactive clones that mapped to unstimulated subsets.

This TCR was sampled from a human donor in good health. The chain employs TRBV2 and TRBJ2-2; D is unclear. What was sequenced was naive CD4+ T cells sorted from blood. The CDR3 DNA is TGTGCCAGCATCCAGGCGACAAACACCGGGGAGCTGTTTTTT. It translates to CASIQATNTGELFF.